These 32 T cell receptor beta chains share one sample of origin, sequenced in a study of T cells in Graves' hyperthyroidism and ophthalmopathy. RNA transcripts served as the template for amplifying TCR beta CDR3 regions. The TCR CDR3 was amplified in a first-round RT-PCR using the HTBI primer set. TCRdb analysed the multiplex PCR reads with MiXCR anew, one entry per CDR3 protein. The sample lists fewer than 700,000 distinct CDR3 sequences, 15% to 20% seen once, with about 16% in the top ten. Sequenced: blood. These receptors were obtained from a woman between 18 and 30 years old with Graves' ophthalmopathy.

This clonotype was found many times. J is TRBJ1-2 and V is TRBV28; D is undetermined. Looked up from germline, CDR1 is MDHEN and CDR2 is SYDVKM. V lost 6 bases and J 2 bases, leaving 16 bases between the germline ends. CDR3 length: 15 residues. CDR3 DNA: TGTGCCAGCAGCGCGGTCCGTACTCCCAACTATGGCTACACCTTC. Protein: CASSAVRTPNYGYTF.

V usage is TRBV19 and J usage is TRBJ1-5; perhaps TRBD1 as D (5 bases). V dropped 4 bases and J dropped 3 bases, with 13 bases sitting between them. This CDR3 contains 15 residues. Germline values: CDR1 LNHDA, CDR2 SQIVND (reference sequence). The CDR3 bases are TGTGCCAGTAGTAACATCGGGGGGTACAATCAGCCCCAGCATTTT. Protein product: CASSNIGGYNQPQHF.

The chain has TRBV11-2 and TRBJ2-7; D is unresolved. V shed 2 bases and J shed 4 bases, with 12 bases lying between them. Germline loops: CDR1 SGHAT, CDR2 FQNNGV. The CDR3 extends over 14 amino acids. CDR3 DNA: TGTGCCAGCAGCTTAACGAAAGGGAAATACGAGCAGTACTTC. Encoded protein: CASSLTKGKYEQYF.

Ten or more counts support this clonotype. This chain joins TRBV20-1 and TRBJ2-7; D is unresolved. Trimming removed 0 bases from V and 4 bases from J, with 7 bases in between. CDR1 and CDR2 (germline): DFQATT, SNEGSKA (reference sequence). The CDR3 is 12 residues long. The CDR3 DNA is TGCAGTGCTAGAGATTCTGGTTACGAGCAGTACTTC. It translates to CSARDSGYEQYF.

In this sample, this clonotype turned up many times. The chain has TRBV20-1 and TRBJ1-5; D may be TRBD1 (5 bases). The V end was cut by 3 bases, the J end by 7 bases, with 13 bases between. CDR1 DFQATT and CDR2 SNEGSKA come from the germline V gene (reference sequence). This CDR3 contains 13 residues. This chain's CDR3 is CSARGRGGQPQHF. The CDR3 DNA follows: TGCAGTGCTAGGGGGAGGGGAGGGCAGCCCCAGCATTTT.

This clonotype was seen more than once but under ten times. J is TRBJ1-1 and V is TRBV5-1, with 11 bases matching TRBD1. CDR3 length: 16 residues. Germline CDR1 is SGHRS and CDR2 is YFSETQ. With V trimmed by 4 bases and J by 5 bases, 10 bases remained unmatched. The CDR3 DNA sequence: TGCGCCAGCAGCCCGTCCCGGACAGGGGGCGAGACTGAAGCTTTCTTT. This sequence encodes CASSPSRTGGETEAFF.

This clonotype came up many times. For the CDR3, the DNA is TGCGCCAGCAGTGCGGAAGCCAATATGAACACTGAAGCTTTCTTT. It yields the protein CASSAEANMNTEAFF. The J gene is TRBJ1-1, the V gene TRBV5-1; D remains ambiguous. This CDR3 has 15 amino acids. V lost 5 bases to trimming and J lost 0 bases, with 14 bases between them. Germline CDR1 reads SGHRS; CDR2 reads YFSETQ. The whole variable domain, remainder taken from reference TRBV5-1 and TRBJ1-1, is KAGVTQTPRYLIKTRGQQVTLSCSPISGHRSVSWYQQTPGQGLQFLFEYFSETQRNKGNFPGRFSGRQFSNSRSEMNVSTLELGDSALYLCASSAEANMNTEAFFGQGTRLTVV.

A note on this clonotype: A clone one base away is much larger, so this may be a read error. This chain connects TRBV4-2 to TRBJ2-3; D is ambiguous. The CDR3 is 16 residues long. The V gene's germline CDR1 is LGHNA and CDR2 YNFKEQ. Trimming took 1 base from V and 1 from J, leaving 12 bases between them. In nucleotides, the CDR3 is TGTGCCAGCAGCCAAGTGCGGCAAGAGGGCACAGATACGCAGTATTTT. The encoded protein is CASSQVRQEGTDTQYF.

Many counts were recorded for this clonotype. The chain links TRBV12-3 or TRBV12-4 to TRBJ1-5; 8 bases match TRBD1. The CDR3 runs 15 residues. J lost 5 bases, V lost 2 bases, and 5 bases had no gene match. CDR3 sequence (DNA): TGTGCCAGCAGTTTATTCGGACAGGGCCATCAGCCCCAGCATTTT. Translating it yields CASSLFGQGHQPQHF.

Notes on this clonotype: It may be a read error: a sequence one base away is much more abundant. The genes are TRBV12-3 or TRBV12-4 and TRBJ2-7, with 9 bases fitting TRBD2. CDR3 length: 17 amino acids. The CDR3 sequence: CANSSSNGLAGSYEQYF. CDR3 nucleotides: TGTGCCAACAGTTCGAGTAATGGGCTAGCGGGGAGTTACGAGCAGTACTTC.

In its sample, this clonotype was seen a few times. The chain's CDR3 is CASSQEGDSQPQHF. The CDR3 DNA follows: TGTGCCAGCAGCCAAGAGGGGGATAGTCAGCCCCAGCATTTT. The gene calls are TRBV7-9 and TRBJ1-5; TRBD1 might be the D (6 bases). The CDR3 is 14 amino acids. Germline CDR1 is SEHNR and CDR2 is FQNEAQ (reference sequence). With 5 bases removed from V and 6 bases from J, the gap between germline ends came to 14 bases.

This clonotype was picked up many times. This chain joins TRBV11-2 and TRBJ2-7; 7 positions match TRBD2. CDR1 SGHAT and CDR2 FQNNGV come from the germline V gene. With V trimmed by 1 base and J by 3 bases, 6 bases remained unmatched. The CDR3 length is 15 residues. Here the CDR3 DNA reads TGTGCCAGCAGCTTAGGGCAGGGAGGGTTCTACGAGCAGTACTTC. Amino acid sequence: CASSLGQGGFYEQYF.

This chain uses TRBV15 with TRBJ2-7, with D possibly TRBD1 on 6 matching bases. The CDR3 spans 16 residues. The V and J ends lost 0 bases and 9 bases respectively, with 21 bases between them. Germline values: CDR1 LNHNV, CDR2 YYDKDF (reference sequence). CDR3 sequence reads: CATSRDRGTPGVVQYF. The CDR3 DNA follows: TGTGCCACCAGCAGAGATAGAGGGACCCCAGGGGTAGTGCAGTACTTC.

This clonotype was seen a handful of times. The chain has TRBV12-3 or TRBV12-4 and TRBJ2-2, with TRBD1 matching 7 bases. Trimming at V came to 6 bases and at J to 4 bases, leaving 8 bases not matched to a gene. The CDR3 consists of 15 residues. The CDR3 region has the DNA TGTGCCAGCAGCCGAGGGGGCGCGAGCACCGGGGAGCTGTTTTTT. Its protein is CASSRGGASTGELFF.

The chain links TRBV5-1 to TRBJ2-1, with TRBD2 matching over 11 bases. Trimming at V came to 4 bases and at J to 7 bases, leaving 10 bases not matched to a gene. Germline CDR1 reads SGHRS; CDR2 reads YFSETQ. There are 16 residues in the CDR3. The CDR3 spells CASSLRGTSGWNEQFF. In DNA, the CDR3 is TGCGCCAGCAGCCTTCGCGGGACTAGCGGATGGAATGAGCAGTTCTTC.

This clonotype was recorded at least ten times. CDR3 protein: CASSQGGLGTDTQYF. DNA for the CDR3: TGTGCCAGCAGCCAAGGAGGGTTAGGCACAGATACGCAGTATTTT. The chain recombines TRBV3-1 with TRBJ2-3; tentatively, D is TRBD2 (5 bases). Trimming removed 1 base from V and 1 base from J, with 9 bases in between. Germline V gene sequence: CDR1 LGHDT, CDR2 YNNKEL (reference sequence). The CDR3 is made up of 15 amino acids.

In this sample, this clonotype turned up a few times. It may be a read error: a sequence one base away is much more abundant. CDR3 protein: CASSWQGARATEAFF. DNA of the CDR3: TGTGCCAGCAGTTGGCAGGGGGCGCGGGCCACTGAAGCTTTCTTT. V gene TRBV5-8 combines with J gene TRBJ1-1; TRBD1 aligns across 8 bases. CDR3 length: 15 residues. Germline V gene sequence: CDR1 SGHTS, CDR2 YDEGEE. Trimming removed 5 bases from V and 4 bases from J; junction bases left unmatched: 10.

This clonotype has a handful of counts. The chain employs TRBV2 and TRBJ1-6; D unclear. Trimming cost V 6 bases and J 9 bases, with 15 bases left between them. This CDR3 contains 14 residues. Germline V lookup: CDR1 SNHLY, CDR2 FYNNEI. This chain's CDR3 is CASRAGPIGSPLHF. The CDR3 DNA reads TGTGCCAGCAGAGCAGGTCCTATAGGTTCACCCCTCCACTTT. Full variable domain (outside the CDR3, taken from reference TRBV2 and TRBJ1-6): EPEVTQTPSHQVTQMGQEVILRCVPISNHLYFYWYRQILGQKVEFLVSFYNNEISEKSEIFDDQFSVERPDGSNFTLKIRSTKLEDSAMYFCASRAGPIGSPLHFGNGTRLTVT.

To note about this clonotype: A read error is possible here, since a much larger clone lies one base away. The V gene is TRBV5-6, the J gene TRBJ2-7; D may be TRBD1 (6 bases). The CDR3 extends over 12 amino acids. CDR1 and CDR2 (germline): SGHDT, YYEEEE. The V end lost 7 bases, the J end lost 2 bases, and 10 bases lay between the germline ends. The CDR3 is CASGGPAYEQYF. DNA of the CDR3: TGTGCCAGCGGGGGCCCCGCCTACGAGCAGTACTTC. Using reference TRBV5-6 and TRBJ2-7 for the parts outside the CDR3, the full variable domain is DAGVTQSPTHLIKTRGQQVTLRCSPKSGHDTVSWYQQALGQGPQFIFQYYEEEERQRGNFPDRFSGHQFPNYSSELNVNALLLGDSALYLCASGGPAYEQYFGPGTRLTVT.

The gene calls are TRBV12-3 or TRBV12-4 and TRBJ2-5, with 9 nucleotides matching TRBD1. CDR3 length: 15 residues. The V gene end was trimmed by 4 bases and the J gene end by 2 bases; junction bases not matched to a gene: 5. The CDR3: CASSSGQGPQETQYF. DNA of the CDR3: TGTGCCAGCAGTTCGGGACAGGGACCACAAGAGACCCAGTACTTC.

The CDR3 DNA follows: TGTGCCAGTAGTTTAGGGACAGCTGGGGGAGATACGCAGTATTTT. It codes for CASSLGTAGGDTQYF. The V and J genes are TRBV19 and TRBJ2-3; 7 nucleotides match TRBD1. After removal of 5 bases from V and 5 bases from J, the junction contained 10 bases not matched to a gene. Germline assignment: CDR1 LNHDA and CDR2 SQIVND (reference sequence). The CDR3 is 15 amino acids. Complete variable domain (other parts from reference TRBV19 and TRBJ2-3): DGGITQSPKYLFRKEGQNVTLSCEQNLNHDAMYWYRQDPGQGLRLIYYSQIVNDFQKGDIAEGYSVSREKKESFPLTVTSAQKNPTAFYLCASSLGTAGGDTQYFGPGTRLTVL.

The rearrangement joins TRBV9 to TRBJ2-5; tentative D call: TRBD2 (5 bases). The CDR3 spans 14 residues. Trimming took 0 bases from V and 5 from J, leaving 11 bases between them. Germline CDR1 SGDLS, CDR2 YYNGEE. The CDR3 protein is CASSVESGWETQYF. The CDR3 coding sequence is TGTGCCAGCAGCGTAGAAAGCGGATGGGAGACCCAGTACTTC.

This clonotype was seen more than once but under ten times. J is TRBJ2-3 and V is TRBV27; 9 bases map to TRBD1. Losses at the gene ends were 6 bases for V and 2 bases for J; bases not matched to a gene: 12. CDR3 length: 17 amino acids. Germline V gene lookup returns CDR1 MNHEY and CDR2 SMNVEV (reference sequence). For the CDR3, the DNA is TGTGCCAGCAGGAACCTCCCGGGACAGGGCCACACAGATACGCAGTATTTT. Translation gives CASRNLPGQGHTDTQYF.

This clonotype was observed a few times. V is TRBV9 and J is TRBJ2-3; D gene ambiguous. V was clipped by 7 bases and J by 10 bases, with 16 bases between them. This CDR3 region has 12 residues. The germline V gene encodes CDR1 SGDLS and CDR2 YYNGEE. In nucleotides, the CDR3 is TGTGCCAGCCCCCTTTTGAATAGAGCGCAGTATTTT. Encoded protein: CASPLLNRAQYF.

This clonotype was detected ten times or more. The chain has TRBV27 and TRBJ1-2; D call uncertain. Trimming stripped 3 bases from V and 7 bases from J, with 9 bases between. The germline gives CDR1 MNHEY, CDR2 SMNVEV (reference sequence). This CDR3 has 12 amino acids. The CDR3 DNA reads as TGTGCCAGCAGTTTTGGGTCCGGTGGCTACACCTTC. Translating gives CASSFGSGGYTF.

This chain joins TRBV18 and TRBJ2-5, with TRBD1 identical over 8 bases. In germline, CDR1 is KGHSH, CDR2 LQKENI. V was clipped by 2 bases and J by 3 bases; unmatched bases: 2. The CDR3 is made up of 14 amino acids. The CDR3 DNA is TGTGCCAGCTCACCAGAGACAGGGGAAGAGACCCAGTACTTC. This encodes CASSPETGEETQYF. Full variable domain (rest looked up from reference TRBV18 and TRBJ2-5): NAGVMQNPRHLVRRRGQEARLRCSPMKGHSHVYWYRQLPEEGLKFMVYLQKENIIDESGMPKERFSAEFPKEGPSILRIQQVVRGDSAAYFCASSPETGEETQYFGPGTRLLVL.

V and J are TRBV12-3 or TRBV12-4 and TRBJ2-5; maybe TRBD1 (5 bases). The CDR3 contains 14 residues. Trimming left V 6 bases short and J 2 bases short, with 13 bases between. CDR3 sequence reads: CASSPDRAQETQYF. The CDR3 region has the DNA TGTGCCAGCAGCCCTGACAGAGCGCAAGAGACCCAGTACTTC.

This clonotype appeared many times. The gene calls are TRBV29-1 and TRBJ2-3; D not certain. CDR1 and CDR2 from the germline V gene are SQVTM and ANQGSEA. The V end lost 3 bases, the J end lost 2 bases, and 6 bases lay between the germline ends. The CDR3 extends over 12 amino acids. CDR3 residues: CSVDSITDTQYF. The CDR3, as DNA: TGCAGCGTTGATTCGATCACAGATACGCAGTATTTT.

Ten or more counts support this clonotype. CDR3 loop: CASSDAQGETGELFF. The CDR3 DNA sequence: TGTGCCAGCAGTGACGCGCAGGGAGAAACCGGGGAGCTGTTTTTT. The chain has TRBV6-4 and TRBJ2-2; D might be TRBD1 or TRBD2, each matching 5 bases. The germline V and J ends were trimmed by 2 bases and 5 bases, with 12 bases remaining between them. In germline, CDR1 is MRHNA, CDR2 SNTAGT. The CDR3 is made up of 15 amino acids.

This clonotype was found many times. The chain uses TRBV7-9 and TRBJ2-2, with unresolved D. Trimming stripped 4 bases from V and 0 bases from J, with 12 bases between. CDR3 length: 16 amino acids. The germline V gene encodes CDR1 SEHNR and CDR2 FQNEAQ (reference sequence). CDR3 nucleotides: TGTGCCAGCAGCTCCCCCGGACGAGCGAACACCGGGGAGCTGTTTTTT. This sequence encodes CASSSPGRANTGELFF.

This clonotype was recorded at least ten times. V is TRBV11-2 and J is TRBJ2-7; D is unclear. Germline V CDR1 and CDR2: SGHAT, FQNNGV. The CDR3 totals 12 residues. V lost 5 bases to trimming and J lost 2 bases, with 7 bases between them. The CDR3 region is CASSQGTYEQYF. Written as DNA, the CDR3 is TGTGCCAGCAGCCAAGGCACCTACGAGCAGTACTTC.

V is TRBV20-1 and J is TRBJ2-7; 9 nucleotides agree with TRBD2. Germline V CDR1 and CDR2: DFQATT, SNEGSKA (reference sequence). CDR3 length: 13 residues. With V trimmed by 5 bases and J by 5 bases, 7 bases remained unmatched. The CDR3 bases are TGCAGTGCTCGCCTAGCGGGGCCCCACGAGCAGTACTTC. Its translation is CSARLAGPHEQYF.